These 30 T cell receptor beta chains originate from one sample sequenced in a study of blood T cell repertoires in COVID-19. This table comes from immunoSEQ multiplex PCR, and its TCRdb copy is limited to in-frame clones, with some not included. The sample consists of about 190,000 clones, approximately 91% of them appearing once. The sample was peripheral blood. The receptors were gathered from a woman aged 40 to 50 who had recovered from COVID-19.

V and J are TRBV9 and TRBJ2-7; 7 bases line up with TRBD1. The CDR3 runs 13 residues. Trimming took 4 bases from V and 0 from J; bases not matched to a gene: 1. The V gene's germline CDR1 is SGDLS and CDR2 YYNGEE. The CDR3 protein is CASSRDSSYEQYF. The CDR3 DNA is TGTGCCAGCAGCAGGGACAGCTCCTACGAGCAGTACTTC.

The chain recombines TRBV20-1 with TRBJ1-4; D is unresolved. Between the trimmed V and J ends, which lost 2 bases and 7 bases, there was a span of 2 bases. The CDR3 spans 10 residues. The germline V gene has CDR1 DFQATT and CDR2 SNEGSKA (reference sequence). The CDR3 sequence: CSARLEKLFF. In DNA, the CDR3 is TGCAGTGCTAGACTTGAAAAACTGTTTTTT.

J is TRBJ1-4 and V is TRBV5-5, with 8 bases that match TRBD1. The CDR3 has 15 residues. Germline assignment: CDR1 SGHKS and CDR2 YYEKEE (reference sequence). V trimming: 0 bases; J trimming: 5 bases; junction bases outside the gene matches: 3. CDR3 DNA: TGTGCCAGCAGCTTGGGACAGGGGAGAAATGAAAAACTGTTTTTT. Protein: CASSLGQGRNEKLFF.

This chain connects TRBV11-2 to TRBJ2-3; D might be TRBD2 (5 bases). This CDR3 is 15 amino acids long. Trimming removed 1 base from V and 1 base from J, with 9 bases in between. The germline gives CDR1 SGHAT, CDR2 FQNNGV. The CDR3 DNA reads as TGTGCCAGCAGCTTAGCACTAGAGGGCACAGATACGCAGTATTTT. Its protein product is CASSLALEGTDTQYF. Full variable domain (remainder filled in from reference TRBV11-2 and TRBJ2-3): EAGVAQSPRYKIIEKRQSVAFWCNPISGHATLYWYQQILGQGPKLLIQFQNNGVVDDSQLPKDRFSAERLKGVDSTLKIQPAKLEDSAVYLCASSLALEGTDTQYFGPGTRLTVL.

The rearrangement links TRBV19 to TRBJ1-2, with 7 bases lining up with TRBD1. CDR1 LNHDA and CDR2 SQIVND come from the germline V gene (reference sequence). The V segment lost 1 base and the J segment 3 bases; nucleotides outside the gene matches: 5. The CDR3 consists of 15 residues. Written as DNA, the CDR3 is TGTGCCAGTAGTATAGCGACAGGGTTGGACTATGGCTACACCTTC. This gives the protein CASSIATGLDYGYTF.

The gene calls are TRBV5-1 and TRBJ1-2, with D maybe TRBD1 (6 bases). Germline V CDR1 and CDR2: SGHRS, YFSETQ. The CDR3 sequence is 13 residues long. V was clipped by 5 bases and J by 4 bases, with 12 bases between them. This CDR3 reads CASRDQDSYGYTF. In DNA form, the CDR3 reads TGCGCCAGCAGAGATCAGGACAGCTATGGCTACACCTTC.

This chain uses TRBV18 with TRBJ1-1, with 7 bases identical to TRBD1. The CDR3 contains 14 residues. The germline gives CDR1 KGHSH, CDR2 LQKENI. The trim removed 4 bases at V and 3 bases at J, leaving 5 bases unmatched. The chain's CDR3 is CASSLTGSDTEAFF. The CDR3 DNA is TGTGCCAGCTCACTGACAGGGTCGGACACTGAAGCTTTCTTT.

The chain uses TRBV5-1 and TRBJ1-6; 7 bases match TRBD1. With V trimmed by 4 bases and J by 10 bases, 11 bases remained unmatched. The CDR3 extends over 15 amino acids. Per germline, CDR1 SGHRS and CDR2 YFSETQ. The CDR3 DNA is TGCGCCAGCAGCGCCCAGGGACAGACGGAATCACCCCTCCACTTT. Encoded protein: CASSAQGQTESPLHF.

The chain uses TRBV5-5 and TRBJ1-4; the match to TRBD1 covers 9 bases. J was trimmed by 8 bases and V by 3 bases; bases with no gene match: 5. CDR3 size: 14 residues. The germline V gene has CDR1 SGHKS and CDR2 YYEKEE (reference sequence). This CDR3 reads CASSWGQGEEKLFF. The CDR3 DNA sequence: TGTGCCAGCAGCTGGGGACAGGGAGAAGAAAAACTGTTTTTT.

In the case of this clone: This sample includes further DNA sequences coding for the same CDR3. The chain has TRBV24-1 and TRBJ1-2, with 9 bases aligning to TRBD1. Losses at the gene ends were 4 bases for V and 8 bases for J; bases not matched to a gene: 7. The V gene's germline CDR1 is KGHDR and CDR2 SFDVKD. This CDR3 comprises 14 residues. The DNA for the CDR3 is TGTGCCACCAGTGACTCGGGACAGGGTTACGGCTACACCTTC. Its protein is CATSDSGQGYGYTF.

The chain uses TRBV19 and TRBJ2-7; 14 bases fit TRBD2. Unmatched junction bases numbered 8, after V lost 0 bases and J lost 4 bases. The CDR3 extends over 18 amino acids. Germline CDR1 is LNHDA and CDR2 is SQIVND (reference sequence). CDR3 sequence (DNA): TGTGCCAGTAGTATAGATCTCTTCGGGACTAGCGGGAGATACGAGCAGTACTTC. Translation: CASSIDLFGTSGRYEQYF.

This clone was found once. CDR3 sequence reads: CASSWGTDFYNSPLHF. CDR3 nucleotides: TGTGCCAGCAGTTGGGGGACAGACTTCTATAATTCACCCCTCCACTTT. The chain couples TRBV27 to TRBJ1-6, with 7 bases lining up with TRBD1. Germline V gene lookup returns CDR1 MNHEY and CDR2 SMNVEV (reference sequence). CDR3 length equals 16 residues. V shed 4 bases and J 3 bases; nucleotides not matched to a gene: 6.

The rearrangement links TRBV20-1 to TRBJ2-5; D might be TRBD2 (6 bases). The V and J ends lost 3 bases and 5 bases respectively, with 13 bases between them. The CDR3 has 13 amino acids. The germline CDR1 and CDR2 sequences are DFQATT and SNEGSKA (reference sequence). CDR3 coding DNA: TGCAGTGCTAGTTGGAGGGTGGGGGAGACCCAGTACTTC. As protein: CSASWRVGETQYF.

As DNA, the CDR3 is TGTGCCAGCAGCTTAAGAGAGGAGACCCAGTACTTC. Protein sequence: CASSLREETQYF. The chain links TRBV7-9 to TRBJ2-5, with D unresolved. Looked up from germline, CDR1 is SEHNR and CDR2 is FQNEAQ (reference sequence). V was shortened by 2 bases and J by 5 bases, with 6 bases between the two germline ends. The CDR3 is made up of 12 amino acids.

V is TRBV30 and J is TRBJ2-1; 10 bases align to TRBD2. The V and J ends lost 0 bases and 11 bases, in that order; junction bases with no gene match: 10. Germline V gives CDR1 GTSNPN, CDR2 SVGIG (reference sequence). There are 15 residues in the CDR3. CDR3 region: CAWSVLAGRMSKQFF. The CDR3 DNA follows: TGTGCCTGGAGTGTACTAGCGGGGCGAATGAGTAAGCAGTTCTTC.

This chain links TRBV5-1 with TRBJ1-1, with a possible D match to TRBD1 (5 bases). The germline V and J ends were trimmed by 5 bases and 3 bases, with 11 bases remaining between them. This CDR3 comprises 13 residues. Germline lookup yields CDR1 SGHRS and CDR2 YFSETQ. CDR3 loop: CASSSEGDTEAFF. The CDR3 bases are TGCGCCAGCAGTTCGGAAGGGGACACTGAAGCTTTCTTT.

V usage is TRBV28 and J usage is TRBJ1-2; D ambiguous. Germline V CDR1 and CDR2: MDHEN, SYDVKM. This CDR3 has 12 residues. V lost 7 bases and J lost 4, with 10 bases in between. This CDR3 is CASNNKAYGYTF. CDR3 nucleotide sequence: TGTGCCAGCAATAATAAAGCCTATGGCTACACCTTC.

The rearrangement links TRBV7-8 to TRBJ2-1; 9 bases fit TRBD2. V lost 1 base and J lost 0; bases outside the gene matches: 4. The germline V gene encodes CDR1 SGHVS and CDR2 FQNEAQ. The CDR3 runs to 17 residues. CDR3 DNA sequence: TGTGCCAGCAGCTTAGGGCTAGCGGGGAGCTCCTACAATGAGCAGTTCTTC. The encoded protein is CASSLGLAGSSYNEQFF. The complete variable domain, with remaining parts taken from reference TRBV7-8 and TRBJ2-1, reads GAGVSQSPRYKVAKRGQDVALRCDPISGHVSLFWYQQALGQGPEFLTYFQNEAQLDKSGLPSDRFFAERPEGSVSTLKIQRTQQEDSAVYLCASSLGLAGSSYNEQFFGPGTRLTVL.

The chain links TRBV3-1 (or the pseudogene TRBV3-2) to TRBJ1-1; 8 nucleotides align to TRBD1. CDR3 length equals 13 residues. Germline loops: CDR1 LGHDT, CDR2 YNNKEL (reference sequence). V shed 7 bases, J shed 5 bases, and the junction held 6 bases outside the gene matches. DNA for the CDR3: TGTGCCAGCACGGGCAGGGGGCAGACTGAAGCTTTCTTT. This sequence encodes CASTGRGQTEAFF.

V and J are TRBV7-2 and TRBJ2-7; 9 bases are a match to TRBD2. Germline trimming cut 7 bases from V and 5 bases from J; bases unmatched to any gene: 21. The CDR3 contains 18 residues. Germline V CDR1 and CDR2: SGHTA, FQGNSA. CDR3 nucleotide sequence: TGTGCCAGCACAAGAATCGTTTTGCGGGAGGGCCTCTTCAACGAGCAGTACTTC. Translating it yields CASTRIVLREGLFNEQYF. Using reference TRBV7-2 and TRBJ2-7 for the parts outside the CDR3, the full variable domain is GAGVSQSPSNKVTEKGKDVELRCDPISGHTALYWYRQSLGQGLEFLIYFQGNSAPDKSGLPSDRFSAERTGGSVSTLTIQRTQQEDSAVYLCASTRIVLREGLFNEQYFGPGTRLTVT.

The V call is TRBV7-2, the J call TRBJ1-1; TRBD1 matches at 9 bases. The ends lost 5 bases at V and 4 bases at J; junction bases unmatched: 5. The CDR3 is 14 residues long. Germline CDR1 SGHTA, CDR2 FQGNSA. The CDR3 sequence is CASSPRTGVTEAFF. The DNA of the CDR3 is TGTGCCAGCAGCCCCAGGACAGGGGTCACTGAAGCTTTCTTT.

V is TRBV18 and J is TRBJ1-1, with 8 bases lining up with TRBD1. The V and J ends lost 1 base and 11 bases, in that order; junction bases with no gene match: 18. This CDR3 region has 17 residues. The germline gives CDR1 KGHSH, CDR2 LQKENI. The CDR3 protein is CASSPQGPGQGSGSAFF. The CDR3 bases are TGTGCCAGCTCACCACAAGGACCTGGACAGGGATCCGGGTCCGCTTTCTTT.

The V and J genes are TRBV7-2 and TRBJ1-5; TRBD1 is a possible D gene (5 bases). The CDR3 length is 15 residues. Germline V gene lookup returns CDR1 SGHTA and CDR2 FQGNSA. Trimming took off 5 bases at V and 6 bases at J, with 17 bases between the two ends. The CDR3 DNA is TGTGCCAGCAGCCTCGTCGGGGGATCCGGTCAGCCCCAGCATTTT. Translation gives CASSLVGGSGQPQHF. Complete variable domain (other parts from reference TRBV7-2 and TRBJ1-5): GAGVSQSPSNKVTEKGKDVELRCDPISGHTALYWYRQSLGQGLEFLIYFQGNSAPDKSGLPSDRFSAERTGGSVSTLTIQRTQQEDSAVYLCASSLVGGSGQPQHFGDGTRLSIL.

J is TRBJ2-1 and V is TRBV30; D unresolved. The CDR3 contains 12 residues. V was cut by 4 bases and J by 3 bases, with 7 bases left in between. The germline gives CDR1 GTSNPN, CDR2 SVGIG (reference sequence). CDR3 sequence reads: CAWNPNYNEQFF. CDR3 sequence (DNA): TGTGCCTGGAACCCTAACTACAATGAGCAGTTCTTC. The full variable domain, completed using reference TRBV30 and TRBJ2-1, is SQTIHQWPATLVQPVGSPLSLECTVEGTSNPNLYWYRQAAGRGLQLLFYSVGIGQISSEVPQNLSASRPQDRQFILSSKKLLLSDSGFYLCAWNPNYNEQFFGPGTRLTVL.

V usage is TRBV6-1 and J usage is TRBJ1-1; 7 bases are shared with TRBD1. This CDR3 comprises 12 residues. Germline CDR1 and CDR2: MNHNS and SASEGT. V lost 2 bases and J lost 10; bases outside the gene matches: 4. CDR3: CASSEKGAGAFF. In DNA form, the CDR3 reads TGTGCCAGCAGTGAAAAGGGGGCAGGAGCTTTCTTT.

V and J are TRBV7-9 and TRBJ1-4; 10 positions agree with TRBD1. V was pared by 4 bases and J by 0 bases, with 2 bases of the junction left unmatched. The CDR3 loop spans 16 amino acids. Germline V gene lookup returns CDR1 SEHNR and CDR2 FQNEAQ (reference sequence). The CDR3: CASSSGQGATNEKLFF. Here the CDR3 DNA reads TGTGCCAGCAGCTCAGGACAGGGGGCAACTAATGAAAAACTGTTTTTT.

The rearrangement joins TRBV7-9 to TRBJ2-5; tentatively, D is TRBD2 (6 bases). Trimming shortened V by 1 base and J by 4 bases, and 10 bases separated the two germline ends. Germline CDR1 and CDR2: SEHNR and FQNEAQ (reference sequence). The CDR3 runs 14 residues. CDR3 sequence: CASSLGPGVETQYF. In DNA, the CDR3 is TGTGCCAGCAGCTTAGGTCCGGGAGTAGAGACCCAGTACTTC.

The V and J genes are TRBV11-3 and TRBJ2-1, with 9 bases aligning to TRBD2. The ends lost 1 base at V and 8 bases at J; junction bases unmatched: 12. This CDR3 is 17 amino acids long. Germline values: CDR1 SGHNT, CDR2 YENEEA. For the CDR3, the DNA is TGTGCCAGCAGCTTAGGGGCGACTAGCGGAGGTGCGGATGAGCAGTTCTTC. Amino acid sequence: CASSLGATSGGADEQFF.

V is TRBV7-2 and J is TRBJ1-1, with D tentatively TRBD1 (5 bases). From germline, CDR1 is SGHTA and CDR2 FQGNSA. Trimming took off 1 base at V and 1 base at J, with 13 bases between the two ends. This CDR3 is 16 amino acids long. CDR3 region: CASSLEGAAPNTEAFF. CDR3 nucleotides: TGTGCCAGCAGCTTAGAAGGGGCAGCACCGAACACTGAAGCTTTCTTT.

The chain combines TRBV5-1 with TRBJ2-6; possibly TRBD1 for D (6 bases). This CDR3 is built from 15 residues. Germline CDR1 SGHRS, CDR2 YFSETQ. Trimming shortened V by 2 bases and J by 2 bases, and 8 bases separated the two germline ends. The CDR3 loop is CASSLDRPGANVLTF. The CDR3 coding sequence is TGCGCCAGCAGCTTAGACAGGCCTGGGGCCAACGTCCTGACTTTC.